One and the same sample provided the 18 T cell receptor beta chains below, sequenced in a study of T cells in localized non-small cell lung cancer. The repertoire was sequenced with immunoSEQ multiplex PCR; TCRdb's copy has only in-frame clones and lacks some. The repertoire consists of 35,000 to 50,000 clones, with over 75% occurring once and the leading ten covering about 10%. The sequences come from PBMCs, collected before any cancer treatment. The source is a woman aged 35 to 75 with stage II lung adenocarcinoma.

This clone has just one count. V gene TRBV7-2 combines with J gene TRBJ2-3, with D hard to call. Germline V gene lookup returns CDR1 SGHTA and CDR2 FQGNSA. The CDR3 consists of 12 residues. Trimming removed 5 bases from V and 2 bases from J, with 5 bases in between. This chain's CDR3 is CASSRLTDTQYF. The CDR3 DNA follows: TGTGCCAGCAGCCGACTCACAGATACGCAGTATTTT.

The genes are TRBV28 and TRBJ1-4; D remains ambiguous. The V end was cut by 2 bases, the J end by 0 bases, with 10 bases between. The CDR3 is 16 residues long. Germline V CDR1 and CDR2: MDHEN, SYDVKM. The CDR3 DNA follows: TGTGCCAGCAGTTTAAAGACAAACCCAACTAATGAAAAACTGTTTTTT. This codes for CASSLKTNPTNEKLFF.

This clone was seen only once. The CDR3 DNA follows: TGTGCCAGCACCCCGTTCGGCAATGAGCAGTTCTTC. Translating it yields CASTPFGNEQFF. This chain uses TRBV5-8 with TRBJ2-1; D is undetermined. This CDR3 is built from 12 residues. V was shortened by 6 bases and J by 6 bases, with 10 bases between the two germline ends. CDR1 is SGHTS, CDR2 YDEGEE, per germline.

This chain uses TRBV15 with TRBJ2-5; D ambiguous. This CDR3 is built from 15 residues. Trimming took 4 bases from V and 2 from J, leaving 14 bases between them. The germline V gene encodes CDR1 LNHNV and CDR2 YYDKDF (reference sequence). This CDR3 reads CATSIAPVPQETQYF. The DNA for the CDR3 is TGTGCCACCAGCATTGCGCCGGTACCACAAGAGACCCAGTACTTC.

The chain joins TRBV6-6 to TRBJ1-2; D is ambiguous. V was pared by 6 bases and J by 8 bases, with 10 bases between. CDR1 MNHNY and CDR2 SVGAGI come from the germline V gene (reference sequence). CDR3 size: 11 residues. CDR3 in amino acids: CASREKGGYTF. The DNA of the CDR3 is TGTGCCAGCAGGGAGAAAGGAGGCTACACCTTC.

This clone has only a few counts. CDR3 DNA sequence: TGTGCCAGCAGCTCGGACAGGGTCTATGGCTACACCTTC. Translating gives CASSSDRVYGYTF. The V call is TRBV7-9, the J call TRBJ1-2, with TRBD1 matching 8 bases. Trimming took 4 bases from V and 4 from J; bases not matched to a gene: 2. CDR1 SEHNR and CDR2 FQNEAQ come from the germline V gene (reference sequence). The CDR3 has 13 residues.

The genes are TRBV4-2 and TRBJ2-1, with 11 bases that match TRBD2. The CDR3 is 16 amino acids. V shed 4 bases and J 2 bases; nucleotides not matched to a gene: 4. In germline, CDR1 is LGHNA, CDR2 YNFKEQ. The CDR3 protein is CASSRGTSGAYNEQFF. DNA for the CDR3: TGTGCCAGCAGCCGAGGGACTAGCGGAGCCTACAATGAGCAGTTCTTC.

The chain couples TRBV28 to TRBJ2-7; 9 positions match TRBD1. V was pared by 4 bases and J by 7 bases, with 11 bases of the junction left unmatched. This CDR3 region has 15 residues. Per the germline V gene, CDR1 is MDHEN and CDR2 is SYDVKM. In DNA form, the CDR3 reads TGTGCCAGCAGTTCCTCCGGGACAGGGCTTGATGAGCAGTACTTC. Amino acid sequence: CASSSSGTGLDEQYF.

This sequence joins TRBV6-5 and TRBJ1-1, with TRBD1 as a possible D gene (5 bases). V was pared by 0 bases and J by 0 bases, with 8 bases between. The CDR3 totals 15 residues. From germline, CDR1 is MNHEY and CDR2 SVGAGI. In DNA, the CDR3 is TGTGCCAGCAGTTACTCAACAGGATTGAACACTGAAGCTTTCTTT. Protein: CASSYSTGLNTEAFF.

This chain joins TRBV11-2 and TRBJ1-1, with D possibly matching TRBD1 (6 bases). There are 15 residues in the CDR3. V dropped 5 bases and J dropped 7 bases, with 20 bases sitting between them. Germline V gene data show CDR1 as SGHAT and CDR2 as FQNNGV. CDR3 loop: CASSPWGGRASEAFF. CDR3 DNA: TGTGCCAGCAGCCCCTGGGGGGGGCGGGCAAGTGAAGCTTTCTTT.

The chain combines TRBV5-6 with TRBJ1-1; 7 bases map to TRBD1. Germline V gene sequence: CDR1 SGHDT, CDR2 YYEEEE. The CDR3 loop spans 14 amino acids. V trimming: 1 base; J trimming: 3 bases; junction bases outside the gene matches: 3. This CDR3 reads CASSLRQGYTEAFF. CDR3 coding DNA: TGTGCCAGCAGCTTGAGACAGGGATACACTGAAGCTTTCTTT. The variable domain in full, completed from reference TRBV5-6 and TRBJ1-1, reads DAGVTQSPTHLIKTRGQQVTLRCSPKSGHDTVSWYQQALGQGPQFIFQYYEEEERQRGNFPDRFSGHQFPNYSSELNVNALLLGDSALYLCASSLRQGYTEAFFGQGTRLTVV.

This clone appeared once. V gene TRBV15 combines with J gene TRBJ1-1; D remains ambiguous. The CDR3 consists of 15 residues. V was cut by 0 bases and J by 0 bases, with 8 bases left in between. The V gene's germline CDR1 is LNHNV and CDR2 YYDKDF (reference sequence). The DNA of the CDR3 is TGTGCCACCAGCAGAGAACGGCTCATGAACACTGAAGCTTTCTTT. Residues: CATSRERLMNTEAFF. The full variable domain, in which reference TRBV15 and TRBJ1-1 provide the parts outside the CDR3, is DAMVIQNPRYQVTQFGKPVTLSCSQTLNHNVMYWYQQKSSQAPKLLFHYYDKDFNNEADTPDNFQSRRPNTSFCFLDIRSPGLGDTAMYLCATSRERLMNTEAFFGQGTRLTVV.

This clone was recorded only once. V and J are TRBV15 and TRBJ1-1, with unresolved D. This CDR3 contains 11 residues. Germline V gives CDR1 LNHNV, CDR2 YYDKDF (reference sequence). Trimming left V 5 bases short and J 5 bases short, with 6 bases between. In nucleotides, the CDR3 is TGTGCCACCAGCGGATATACTGAAGCTTTCTTT. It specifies CATSGYTEAFF.

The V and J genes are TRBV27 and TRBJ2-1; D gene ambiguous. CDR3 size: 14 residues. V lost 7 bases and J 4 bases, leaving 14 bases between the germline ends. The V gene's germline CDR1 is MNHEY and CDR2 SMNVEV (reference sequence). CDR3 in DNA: TGTGCCAGCACCCCCCTAGGAGTATACAATGAGCAGTTCTTC. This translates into CASTPLGVYNEQFF.

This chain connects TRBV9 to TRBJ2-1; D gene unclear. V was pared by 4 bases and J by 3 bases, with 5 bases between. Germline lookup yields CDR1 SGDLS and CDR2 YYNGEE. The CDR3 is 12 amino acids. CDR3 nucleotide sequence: TGTGCCAGCAGCCGTGACTACAATGAGCAGTTCTTC. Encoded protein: CASSRDYNEQFF.

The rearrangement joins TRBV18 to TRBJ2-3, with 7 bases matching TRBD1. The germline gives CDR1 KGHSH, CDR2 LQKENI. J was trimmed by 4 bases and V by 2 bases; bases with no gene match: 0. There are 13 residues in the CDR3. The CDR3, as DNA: TGTGCCAGCTCACCAACAGGGGCAGATACGCAGTATTTT. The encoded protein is CASSPTGADTQYF.

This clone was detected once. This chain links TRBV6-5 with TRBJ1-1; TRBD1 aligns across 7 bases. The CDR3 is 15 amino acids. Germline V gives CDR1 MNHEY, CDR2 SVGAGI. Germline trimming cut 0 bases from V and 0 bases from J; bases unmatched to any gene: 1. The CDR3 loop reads CASSYSGQLNTEAFF. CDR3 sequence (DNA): TGTGCCAGCAGTTACTCGGGACAGTTGAACACTGAAGCTTTCTTT.

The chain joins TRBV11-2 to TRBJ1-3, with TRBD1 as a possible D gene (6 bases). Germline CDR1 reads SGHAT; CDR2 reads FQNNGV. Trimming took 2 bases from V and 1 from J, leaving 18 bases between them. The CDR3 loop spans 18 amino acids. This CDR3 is CASSLLKGGAGSGNTIYF. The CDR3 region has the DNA TGTGCCAGCAGCTTACTAAAGGGGGGCGCGGGTTCTGGAAACACCATATATTTT.